This T cell receptor beta chain derives from a study of cytomegalovirus exposure and HLA in healthy donors. Study outcomes and limitations: Most TCRs appeared rarely, but some public TCRs recurred in many donors. Some TCR beta chains (about 170 of them) were listed as cytomegalovirus-associated.

A word on this clone: Its antigen is undetermined.

The V and J ends lost 5 bases and 4 bases, in that order; junction bases with no gene match: 5. The length of the CDR3 is 16 residues. The V gene's germline CDR1 is SGHTA and CDR2 FQGNSA. It was the approximately 110-subject validation cohort, separate from the roughly 700-subject first cohort, to which the donors belonged. Only in-frame clones appear in the TCRdb table, and some are missing; sequencing was by immunoSEQ multiplex PCR. The sample carries about 43,000 clones, approximately 90% recorded once. The sequenced sample was PBMCs. The chain combines TRBV7-2 with TRBJ2-2, with 12 bases that match TRBD2. This receptor was taken from a man between 18 and 29 years old in good health and CMV-seronegative. The CDR3 sequence: CASSTPGLAGTGELFF. CDR3 in DNA: TGTGCCAGCAGCACACCGGGACTAGCGGGCACCGGGGAGCTGTTTTTT.